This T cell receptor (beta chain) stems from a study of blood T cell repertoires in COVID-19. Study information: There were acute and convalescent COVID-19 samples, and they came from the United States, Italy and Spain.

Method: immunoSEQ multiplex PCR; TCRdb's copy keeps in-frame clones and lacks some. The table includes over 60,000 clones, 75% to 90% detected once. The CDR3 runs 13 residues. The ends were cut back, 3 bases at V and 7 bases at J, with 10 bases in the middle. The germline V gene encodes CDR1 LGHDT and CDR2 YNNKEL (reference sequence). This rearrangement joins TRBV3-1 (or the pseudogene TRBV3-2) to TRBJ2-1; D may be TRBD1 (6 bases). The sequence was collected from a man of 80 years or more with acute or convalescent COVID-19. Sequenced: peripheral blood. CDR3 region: CASSQVQGNEQFF. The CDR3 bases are TGTGCCAGCAGCCAGGTACAGGGAAATGAGCAGTTCTTC.